The 26 T cell receptor beta chains reported below all come from one sample, sequenced in a study of T cell clonality in common variable immunodeficiency. The protocol was immunoSEQ multiplex PCR, while the TCRdb copy is restricted to in-frame clones and leaves out a portion. There are roughly 29,000 clones in the sample, none observed a single time. The sample consisted of peripheral blood mononuclear cells. Receptors originate from a person between 18 and 75 years old in good health.

This clone was recorded at least ten times. Read coverage stops 3 residues before the CDR3 terminus; the germline J gene supplies the remainder. V is TRBV20-1 and J is TRBJ2-7; 8 nucleotides line up with TRBD2. CDR1 is DFQATT, CDR2 SNEGSKA, per germline (reference sequence). With 3 bases clipped from V and 4 bases from J, the junction kept 5 bases outside the gene matches. The CDR3 extends over 13 amino acids. The CDR3 spells CSARVSGVYEQYF. The CDR3 bases that were read are TGCAGTGCTAGGGTTAGCGGGGTTTACGAG.

This clone was seen repeatedly, ten times or more. The CDR3 end lies 3 residues beyond the end of the read and is filled in from the germline J gene. V and J are TRBV18 and TRBJ2-2, with TRBD2 identical over 7 bases. The V and J ends lost 3 bases and 5 bases, in that order; junction bases with no gene match: 9. The germline CDR1 and CDR2 sequences are KGHSH and LQKENI. This CDR3 has 16 residues. CDR3 protein: CASSPKNLAETGELFF. CDR3 DNA, as far as it was read: TGTGCCAGCTCACCCAAGAATCTAGCGGAGACCGGGGAG.

This clone was recorded many times. The read ends 3 residues shy of where the CDR3 ends; the end is completed using the germline J gene. The chain combines TRBV5-1 with TRBJ1-2; 9 nucleotides match TRBD1. The CDR3 totals 15 residues. After removal of 3 bases from V and 2 bases from J, the junction contained 5 bases not matched to a gene. Per germline, CDR1 SGHRS and CDR2 YFSETQ. The CDR3 here is CASSSEQGANYGYTF. The covered CDR3 bases are TGCGCCAGCAGCTCCGAACAGGGGGCGAACTATGGC.

Regarding this clone: The CDR3 end is not reached by the read, which stops 3 residues before it; the germline J gene fills it in. The V gene is TRBV19, the J gene TRBJ1-1; D is uncertain. The germline V and J ends were trimmed by 1 base and 0 bases, with 3 bases remaining between them. The CDR3 is made up of 13 amino acids. CDR1 and CDR2 from the germline V gene are LNHDA and SQIVND (reference sequence). CDR3 region: CASSIVMNTEAFF. CDR3 DNA, as far as it was read: TGTGCCAGTAGTATAGTCATGAACACTGAA.

This clone was recorded at least ten times. With the read ending 3 residues before the CDR3 end, the germline J gene is used to fill in that end. The V and J genes are TRBV19 and TRBJ2-5; 7 bases agree with TRBD2. J was trimmed by 4 bases and V by 4 bases; bases with no gene match: 3. Germline CDR1 and CDR2: LNHDA and SQIVND (reference sequence). This CDR3 has 13 residues. Here the CDR3 reads CASSKLASETQYF. The CDR3 DNA, read in part, is TGTGCCAGTAGTAAACTAGCGTCAGAGACC.

Details on this clone: The CDR3 extends 3 residues past the end of the read, so its final part is completed from the germline J gene. The genes are TRBV19 and TRBJ2-2; D possibly corresponds to TRBD1 (6 bases). Germline CDR1 is LNHDA and CDR2 is SQIVND (reference sequence). The CDR3 covers 17 residues. The covered CDR3 bases are TGTGCCAGTAGTATGACGGGGACAAGCTCCTATAATTCACCG. Translating it yields CASSMTGTSSYNSP. The CDR3 reads in full as CASSMTGTSSYNSPLFF.

This clone came up many times. The read stops 3 residues short of the end of the CDR3; the missing end is completed from the germline J gene. V is TRBV7-2 and J is TRBJ2-7, with D perhaps TRBD1 (6 bases). Looked up from germline, CDR1 is SGHTA and CDR2 is FQGNSA. The ends were cut back, 4 bases at V and 2 bases at J, with 12 bases in the middle. The CDR3 extends over 14 amino acids. The CDR3 spells CASSSNRAAYEQYF. The DNA read from the CDR3 is TGTGCCAGCAGCTCAAACAGGGCCGCCTACGAG.

This clone was counted ten times or more. Coverage ceases 3 residues before the CDR3 finishes, and the germline J gene fills in the end. The chain joins TRBV5-1 to TRBJ1-1; TRBD1 aligns across 9 bases. The germline CDR1 and CDR2 sequences are SGHRS and YFSETQ. This CDR3 is 18 amino acids long. V lost 4 bases and J lost 4; bases outside the gene matches: 17. The CDR3 here is CASSQTYQHTGGGTEAFF. The covered CDR3 bases are TGCGCCAGCAGCCAGACCTACCAACACACAGGGGGCGGCACTGAA.

In this sample, this clone turned up a few times. CDR3 region: CSAGHPYEQYF. The covered CDR3 bases are TGCAGCGCTGGACACCCCTACGAG. The gene calls are TRBV29-1 and TRBJ2-7, with D tentatively TRBD1 (5 bases). The read comes to an end 3 residues before the CDR3 does, leaving the germline J gene to fill in the end. The V and J ends lost 7 bases and 2 bases respectively, with 9 bases between them. The CDR3 consists of 11 residues. Germline CDR1 reads SQVTM; CDR2 reads ANQGSEA.

This clone appeared many times. Sequencing ends 3 residues short of the CDR3 end; the germline J gene provides the rest. This chain connects TRBV6-2 or TRBV6-3 to TRBJ1-1; 7 positions match TRBD1. This CDR3 region has 15 residues. The germline V gene encodes CDR1 MNHEY and CDR2 SVGEGT. This CDR3 reads CASSPPTGTASGAFF. Partial CDR3 DNA: TGTGCCAGCAGTCCCCCGACAGGGACGGCCTCCGGA.

Ten or more counts support this clone. With the read ending 3 residues before the CDR3 end, the germline J gene is used to fill in that end. V gene TRBV7-3 combines with J gene TRBJ1-2; D is perhaps TRBD1 (5 bases). There are 14 residues in the CDR3. V was cut by 1 base and J by 2 bases, with 8 bases left in between. CDR1 and CDR2 from the germline V gene are SGHTA and FQGTGA. The covered CDR3 bases are TGTGCCAGCAGCTTAAATCAGGGAAACTATGGC. Translation gives CASSLNQGNYG. The CDR3 in its entirety is CASSLNQGNYGYTF.

This clone was observed many times. With the read ending 3 residues before the CDR3 end, the germline J gene is used to fill in that end. The chain combines TRBV7-2 with TRBJ1-2; 7 bases map to TRBD1. The CDR3 extends over 14 amino acids. Germline V gives CDR1 SGHTA, CDR2 FQGNSA. The V segment lost 11 bases and the J segment 0 bases; nucleotides outside the gene matches: 9. CDR3 DNA, as far as it was read: TGTGCCGGTACAGGGGCTGGGTCTAACTATGGC. This sequence encodes CAGTGAGSNYG. In full, the CDR3 reads CAGTGAGSNYGYTF.

About this clone itself: The read is 3 residues too short to cover the CDR3 end, so that end is filled in from the germline J gene. V is TRBV20-1 and J is TRBJ2-7; D might be TRBD2 (5 bases). Trimming left V 4 bases short and J 2 bases short, with 18 bases between. The CDR3 contains 15 residues. Germline-derived CDR1 and CDR2 are DFQATT and SNEGSKA (reference sequence). CDR3 bases read: TGCAGTGCTACCCGGCCCGGGGTGTCGACCTACGAG. This gives the protein CSATRPGVSTYE. The CDR3, in full, reads CSATRPGVSTYEQYF.

Ten or more counts support this clone. The CDR3 extends 3 residues past the end of the read, so its final part is completed from the germline J gene. The rearrangement joins TRBV5-1 to TRBJ2-1; 9 bases are shared with TRBD1. With V trimmed by 1 base and J by 8 bases, 4 bases remained unmatched. Germline V CDR1 and CDR2: SGHRS, YFSETQ. There are 14 residues in the CDR3. The CDR3 sequence is CASSLRGQGDEQFF. CDR3 DNA, as far as it was read: TGCGCCAGCAGCTTGAGGGGACAGGGAGATGAG.

This clone came up a few times. The DNA ends 3 residues before the CDR3 does, and the rest of the CDR3 is filled in from the germline J gene. The chain combines TRBV5-1 with TRBJ1-1; D is uncertain. V was cut by 0 bases and J by 1 base, with 7 bases left in between. The CDR3 is made up of 14 amino acids. From germline, CDR1 is SGHRS and CDR2 YFSETQ. The DNA read from the CDR3 is TGCGCCAGCAGCTTGGCAACAAAGAACACTGAA. This translates into CASSLATKNTE. The whole CDR3 protein is CASSLATKNTEAFF.

This clone occurred many times. The CDR3 end lies 3 residues beyond the end of the read and is filled in from the germline J gene. The chain uses TRBV19 and TRBJ1-6, with 7 bases identical to TRBD1. Germline CDR1 and CDR2: LNHDA and SQIVND (reference sequence). This CDR3 is built from 15 residues. The CDR3: CASSIPGTAMMALHF. CDR3 DNA, as far as it was read: TGTGCCAGTAGTATCCCCGGGACAGCTATGATGGCC.

There are many counts of this clone. Read coverage stops 3 residues before the CDR3 terminus; the germline J gene supplies the remainder. The chain is built from TRBV2 and TRBJ1-5, with D possibly matching TRBD1 (5 bases). V shed 1 base and J shed 4 bases, with 11 bases lying between them. The V gene's germline CDR1 is SNHLY and CDR2 FYNNEI. The CDR3 contains 15 residues. CDR3 protein: CASSEERQTNQPQHF. The sequenced CDR3 bases are TGTGCCAGCAGTGAAGAGCGACAGACTAATCAGCCC.

This clone appeared many times. The read ends 3 residues early relative to the CDR3; the germline J gene fills the gap. The chain links TRBV5-4 to TRBJ2-1; no reliable D call. Germline V gene sequence: CDR1 SGHNT, CDR2 YYREEE (reference sequence). Trimming cost V 0 bases and J 7 bases, with 5 bases left between them. The CDR3 runs 12 residues. CDR3 DNA (partial): TGTGCCAGCAGCTTGGATCAAAATGAG. This encodes CASSLDQNE. The CDR3 as a whole reads CASSLDQNEQFF.

At least ten counts were recorded for this clone. The read is 3 residues too short to cover the CDR3 end, so that end is filled in from the germline J gene. V gene TRBV20-1 combines with J gene TRBJ2-7; the D gene is possibly TRBD1 (5 bases). Germline loops: CDR1 DFQATT, CDR2 SNEGSKA (reference sequence). Trimming stripped 5 bases from V and 0 bases from J, with 14 bases between. The CDR3 length is 14 residues. Incomplete CDR3 DNA: TGCAGTGCTCGACCGACAGTCAGCTCCTACGAG. This gives the protein CSARPTVSSYE. Given in full, the CDR3 is CSARPTVSSYEQYF.

This clone was counted many times. The observed sequence ends 3 residues before the CDR3 terminus, with the missing tail filled in from the germline J gene. V and J are TRBV20-1 and TRBJ2-7; a weak D match, TRBD2 (6 bases). Germline V gene lookup returns CDR1 DFQATT and CDR2 SNEGSKA (reference sequence). Between the trimmed V and J ends, which lost 6 bases and 6 bases, there was a span of 15 bases. This CDR3 is 12 amino acids long. The CDR3 region is CSAAGLISEQYF. The sequenced part of the CDR3 DNA is TGCAGTGCGGCAGGACTAATTAGCGAG.

Worth noting for this clone: The read falls 3 residues short of the CDR3 end, and the missing part is taken from the germline J gene. The same CDR3 also results from other DNA sequences found in this sample. J is TRBJ2-5 and V is TRBV20-1; 11 positions match TRBD1. This CDR3 comprises 17 residues. Trimming removed 0 bases from V and 5 bases from J; junction bases left unmatched: 11. CDR1 and CDR2 from the germline V gene are DFQATT and SNEGSKA (reference sequence). Incomplete CDR3 DNA: TGCAGTGCTAGAGACCAAACCGGACAGGGGGCCCTGGAGACC. Protein product: CSARDQTGQGALET. The CDR3 in its entirety is CSARDQTGQGALETQYF.

This clone was observed at least ten times. The read finishes 3 residues shy of the CDR3 end, and the germline J gene is used to complete it. The rearrangement joins TRBV5-1 to TRBJ2-5; 7 bases align to TRBD1. This CDR3 has 15 amino acids. CDR1 and CDR2 (germline): SGHRS, YFSETQ. V shed 3 bases, J shed 5 bases, and the junction held 10 bases outside the gene matches. The CDR3 loop reads CASSSSTGRQETQYF. CDR3 bases read: TGCGCCAGCAGCTCTTCGACAGGGCGACAGGAGACC.

This clone came up many times. The CDR3 is cut off 3 residues early in the read; its end comes from the germline J gene. V and J are TRBV19 and TRBJ2-1, with TRBD2 matching 7 bases. Per the germline V gene, CDR1 is LNHDA and CDR2 is SQIVND (reference sequence). The V and J ends lost 7 bases and 6 bases, in that order; junction bases with no gene match: 12. The CDR3 sequence is 15 residues long. CDR3 DNA (partial): TGTGCCAGTACCCCCTCATCTTGGGGGGGCAATGAG. This sequence encodes CASTPSSWGGNE. The full CDR3 sequence reads CASTPSSWGGNEQFF.

This clone appeared a few times. The read is 3 residues too short to cover the CDR3 end, so that end is filled in from the germline J gene. This chain uses TRBV2 with TRBJ2-7; D remains unclear. Germline assignment: CDR1 SNHLY and CDR2 FYNNEI. The length of the CDR3 is 13 residues. The V end was cut by 6 bases, the J end by 2 bases, with 11 bases between. CDR3 bases read: TGTGCCAGCAGGGGCCCCCCCGCCTACGAG. This sequence encodes CASRGPPAYE. The entire CDR3 protein is CASRGPPAYEQYF.

This clone showed up many times. The read ends 3 residues shy of where the CDR3 ends; the end is completed using the germline J gene. This chain links TRBV7-7 with TRBJ2-7, with D hard to call. Trimming removed 2 bases at V and 2 bases at J, with 10 bases between. The CDR3 length is 14 residues. Germline CDR1 reads SSHAT; CDR2 reads FNYEAQ (reference sequence). The CDR3 DNA, read in part, is TGTGCCAGCAGCTTAACAGACACAACCTACGAG. It is translated as CASSLTDTTYE. The full CDR3 protein reads CASSLTDTTYEQYF.

A note on this clone: The read halts 3 residues ahead of the CDR3 end, with the missing end drawn from the germline J gene. V gene TRBV7-9 combines with J gene TRBJ2-4; 7 bases are shared with TRBD1. CDR3 size: 15 residues. Germline V gene lookup returns CDR1 SEHNR and CDR2 FQNEAQ (reference sequence). CDR3 residues: CASSSSKQGNYGQYF. The covered CDR3 bases are TGTGCCAGCAGCTCCAGCAAACAGGGGAACTATGGT.